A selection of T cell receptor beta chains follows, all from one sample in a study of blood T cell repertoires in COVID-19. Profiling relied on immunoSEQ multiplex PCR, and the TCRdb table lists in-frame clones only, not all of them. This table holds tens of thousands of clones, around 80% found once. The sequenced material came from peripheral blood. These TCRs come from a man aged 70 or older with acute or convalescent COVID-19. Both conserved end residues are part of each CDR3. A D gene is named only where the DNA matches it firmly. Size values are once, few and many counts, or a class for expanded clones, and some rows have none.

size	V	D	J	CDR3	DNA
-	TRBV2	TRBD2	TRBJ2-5	CASRTSGGAGETQYF	TGTGCCAGCAGGACTAGCGGGGGGGCCGGGGAGACCCAGTACTTC
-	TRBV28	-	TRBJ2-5	CASNEGETQYF	TGTGCCAGCAATGAGGGAGAGACCCAGTACTTC
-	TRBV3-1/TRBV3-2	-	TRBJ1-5	CASSQGQGNQPQHF	TGTGCCAGCAGCCAAGGACAGGGCAATCAGCCCCAGCATTTT
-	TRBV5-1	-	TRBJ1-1	CASSLLRVGTEAFF	TGCGCCAGCAGCTTGCTGAGGGTCGGCACTGAAGCTTTCTTT
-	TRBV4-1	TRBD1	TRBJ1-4	CASSKGGRNEKLFF	TGCGCCAGCAGTAAAGGGGGCCGCAATGAAAAACTGTTTTTT
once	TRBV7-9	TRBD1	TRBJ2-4	CASGFGDRDNIQYF	TGTGCCAGCGGATTTGGGGACAGAGATAATATTCAGTACTTC
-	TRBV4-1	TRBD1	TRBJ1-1	CASSHRTGVNTEAFF	TGCGCCAGCAGCCATCGGACAGGAGTGAACACTGAAGCTTTCTTT
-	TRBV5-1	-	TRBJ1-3	CASSFTRGNTIYF	TGCGCCAGCAGCTTTACACGTGGAAACACCATATATTTT
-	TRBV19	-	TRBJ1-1	CASSIRTAHDEAFF	TGTGCCAGTAGTATCCGGACAGCCCATGATGAAGCTTTCTTT
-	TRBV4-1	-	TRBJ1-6	CASSQVRAFDSPLHF	TGCGCCAGCAGCCAAGTCAGGGCGTTCGATTCACCCCTCCACTTT
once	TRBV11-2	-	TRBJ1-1	CASSPSQGVWTEAFF	TGTGCCAGCAGCCCGTCACAGGGAGTTTGGACTGAAGCTTTCTTT
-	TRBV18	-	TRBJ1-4	CASSPGGSNEKLFF	TGTGCCAGCTCGCCGGGAGGGTCTAATGAAAAACTGTTTTTT
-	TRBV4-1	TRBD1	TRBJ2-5	CASSHAGGEETQYF	TGCGCCAGCAGCCATGCAGGGGGCGAGGAGACCCAGTACTTC
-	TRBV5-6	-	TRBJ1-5	CASSLTLGGRNQPQHF	TGTGCCAGCAGCTTGACACTCGGCGGGCGAAATCAGCCCCAGCATTTT
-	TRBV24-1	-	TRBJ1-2	CATSGPTGSGYTF	TGTGCCACCAGTGGCCCCACAGGGAGTGGCTACACCTTC
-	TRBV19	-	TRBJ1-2	CASSRDTYGYTF	TGTGCCAGTTCCCGGGACACCTATGGCTACACCTTC